This note documents a single T cell receptor (beta chain) sequence. This sample is drawn from a study of blood T cell repertoires in COVID-19. About the study: Sample material is recorded as cDNA or gDNA derived from T cells, B-cell-depleted T cells, or PBMCs.

Repertoires were generated with immunoSEQ multiplex PCR, while TCRdb's copy carries only in-frame clones and drops some. The sample yields 200,000 to 300,000 clones, 70% to 90% seen once. The CDR3 is 16 residues long. V shed 4 bases, J shed 9 bases, and the junction held 14 bases outside the gene matches. CDR1 is LGHNT, CDR2 FRNRAP, per germline. Source material: peripheral blood. This clonotype originated in a woman between 40 and 50 years old with acute or convalescent COVID-19. V gene TRBV12-5 combines with J gene TRBJ1-5; TRBD1 agrees at 8 bases. In DNA, the CDR3 is TGTGCTAGTGGTTCCCCTCCGGACAGGGCCCATCGGCCCCAGCATTTT. It encodes CASGSPPDRAHRPQHF.